A selection of T cell receptor beta chains follows, all from one sample in a study of cytomegalovirus exposure and HLA in healthy donors. The assay was immunoSEQ multiplex PCR, and TCRdb's table has in-frame clones only and misses some. The table shows under 200,000 clones, with about 80% occurring only once. The specimen was PBMCs. The receptors were gathered from a woman between 25 and 40 years old in good health and CMV-seropositive. Each CDR3 is given with its conserved first and last residue. The D gene is left open where the match is weak. Rows give clone size only sometimes, using once, few, many, or a class for an expanded clone.

j_call | v_call | clone_size | d_call | cdr3_nt | cdr3_aa
TRBJ1-2 | TRBV6-5 | . | TRBD1 | TGTGCCAGCAGGCAGGGGGCAGGTGGCTACACCTTC | CASRQGAGGYTF
TRBJ2-3 | TRBV5-4 | . | TRBD2 | TGTGCCAGCAGCCGCGCGGGAGGGAGCACAGATACGCAGTATTTT | CASSRAGGSTDTQYF
TRBJ1-5 | TRBV7-2 | . | TRBD1 | TGTGCCAGCAGCATGGGACAGTCGAGCAATCAGCCCCAGCATTTT | CASSMGQSSNQPQHF
TRBJ1-5 | TRBV30 | . | TRBD1 | TGTGCCTTGGGACAGGGAGGCAATCAGCCCCAGCATTTT | CALGQGGNQPQHF
TRBJ1-5 | TRBV2 | few | TRBD1 | TGTGCCAGCGGAGGGACAGGGTCTGTTCAGCCCCAGCATTTT | CASGGTGSVQPQHF
TRBJ1-2 | TRBV4-1 | . | TRBD1 | TGCGCCAGCAGCCAAGATCCTAAGATCGAGGGGGCCTATGGCTACACCTTC | CASSQDPKIEGAYGYTF
TRBJ2-2 | TRBV27 | . | . | TGTGCCAGCAGTTCCCTAACCGGGGAGCTGTTTTTT | CASSSLTGELFF
TRBJ1-4 | TRBV4-1 | . | TRBD1 | TGCGCCAGCAGCCTTCCGGGACAGGGATCCGAAAAACTGTTTTTT | CASSLPGQGSEKLFF
TRBJ2-3 | TRBV7-8 | . | TRBD2 | TGTGCCAGCAGCCGCTCTAGCGGCCGCACAGATACGCAGTATTTT | CASSRSSGRTDTQYF
TRBJ1-2 | TRBV6-1 | . | . | TGTGCCAGCAGTGAAGCCGGGGATCCCTATGGCTACACCTTC | CASSEAGDPYGYTF
TRBJ1-3 | TRBV6-5 | . | TRBD1 | TGTGCCAGCAGTTACTCGATCGACAGGGTAAACACCATATATTTT | CASSYSIDRVNTIYF
TRBJ2-3 | TRBV7-6 | . | . | TGTGCCAGCAGCTTAGCCCCCCGTAGAAGTCCGGACTCCAAGAGCACAGATACGCAGTATTTT | CASSLAPRRSPDSKSTDTQYF
TRBJ2-1 | TRBV19 | . | TRBD1 | TGTGCCAGTAGTTTTGGGACAGGGAATAATGAAGGGCAGTTCTTC | CASSFGTGNNEGQFF
TRBJ1-5 | TRBV6-1 | few | . | TGTGCCAGCAGTGAAGTCCTTTACAGGGCAAATCAGCCCCAGCATTTT | CASSEVLYRANQPQHF
TRBJ2-2 | TRBV4-3 | once | . | TGCGCCAGCAGCCAGGAGACAGGAAACACCGGGGAGCTGTTTTTT | CASSQETGNTGELFF
TRBJ2-7 | TRBV27 | . | TRBD1 | TGTGCCAGCAGGCCGACAGGGGGCAACGAGCAGTACTTC | CASRPTGGNEQYF
TRBJ2-7 | TRBV10-3 | . | . | TGTGCCATCAGCGGCCGAAATGGGGGGTACGAGCAGTACTTC | CAISGRNGGYEQYF
TRBJ2-2 | TRBV7-6 | . | . | TGTGCCAGCAGCTTAGTCGGGGGGGAGCTGTTTTTT | CASSLVGGELFF
TRBJ1-2 | TRBV7-9 | . | TRBD1 | TGTGCCAGCAGAACTCAGGGGTGGGACAGGGGGATAGGTGGCTACACCTTC | CASRTQGWDRGIGGYTF
TRBJ2-1 | TRBV5-1 | . | TRBD2 | TGCGCCAGCAGCTTGGACGGGGGGGACTACAATGAGCAGTTCTTC | CASSLDGGDYNEQFF
TRBJ2-5 | TRBV5-1 | . | TRBD2 | TGCGCCAGCAGCTTGGTCCTAGCGGGAGGGCCTAGAGTGACCCAGTACTTC | CASSLVLAGGPRVTQYF
TRBJ2-7 | TRBV5-1 | few | . | TGCGCCAGCAGCTTGGCCTCACAGGAAGAAGGCTACGAGCAGTACTTC | CASSLASQEEGYEQYF
TRBJ2-3 | TRBV5-5 | . | . | TGTGCCAGCAGCTGGAGACTGAGCACAGATACGCAGTATTTT | CASSWRLSTDTQYF
TRBJ2-5 | TRBV5-1 | . | . | TGCGCCAGCAGCCCAGGGGTCCAAGAGACCCAGTACTTC | CASSPGVQETQYF
TRBJ2-4 | TRBV11-3 | . | TRBD2 | TGTGCCAGCAGCTTAGAACGGGGAGGGGAAAACATTCAGTACTTC | CASSLERGGENIQYF
TRBJ2-7 | TRBV4-1 | few | . | TGCGCCAGCAGCCCCTGGGGGCGGTCTGCGGGCGGAGACTCCTACGAGCAGTACTTC | CASSPWGRSAGGDSYEQYF
TRBJ1-2 | TRBV2 | once | . | TGTGCCAGCGCCCAGGGAGGGGGAGGCTATGGCTACACCTTC | CASAQGGGGYGYTF
TRBJ1-4 | TRBV7-8 | . | TRBD1 | TGTGCCAGCAGCTTTGAGGAGCGGCAGGGGGCAGAGGAAAAACTGTTTTTT | CASSFEERQGAEEKLFF
TRBJ2-5 | TRBV9 | few | . | TGTGCCAGCAGCCCAGGGGGGCAACGGGCCCAGTACTTC | CASSPGGQRAQYF
TRBJ2-3 | TRBV9 | . | TRBD1 | TGTGCCAGCAGCGTAGTCGGGACAGTTGGATCAGATACGCAGTATTTT | CASSVVGTVGSDTQYF
TRBJ1-1 | TRBV11-2 | . | TRBD1 | TGTGCCAGCAGCTTACGCAAAGGGACAGGGACCACTGAAGCTTTCTTT | CASSLRKGTGTTEAFF
TRBJ2-2 | TRBV10-3 | . | . | TGTGCCATCAGCCCACAGGACACCGGGGAGCTGTTTTTT | CAISPQDTGELFF
TRBJ1-5 | TRBV6-5 | . | . | TGTGCCAGCAGTCCGACAGGAGATTATCAGCCCCAGCATTTT | CASSPTGDYQPQHF
TRBJ1-2 | TRBV27 | . | TRBD1 | TGTGCCAGCAGTACCAACAGGGGTCGTTATGGCTACACCTTC | CASSTNRGRYGYTF
TRBJ1-2 | TRBV4-1 | . | TRBD1 | TGCGCCAGCAGCCAAGACGGTACAGGGGATGGCTACACCTTC | CASSQDGTGDGYTF
TRBJ2-3 | TRBV2 | . | . | TGTGCCAGCCTCCCCCCAGCGTCCGTGGATACGCAGTATTTT | CASLPPASVDTQYF
TRBJ2-1 | TRBV5-5 | . | TRBD1 | TGTGCCAGCAGCACCAGGGGGCAGGGCATACACAATGAGCAGTTCTTC | CASSTRGQGIHNEQFF
TRBJ2-3 | TRBV18 | . | TRBD1 | TGTGCCAGCTCATCTCGACAGGGAAGCACAGATACGCAGTATTTT | CASSSRQGSTDTQYF
TRBJ1-6 | TRBV7-9 | . | . | TGTGCCAGCAGCACTGTTGACGGGTCCTATAATTCACCCCTCCACTTT | CASSTVDGSYNSPLHF
TRBJ1-4 | TRBV18 | . | . | TGTGCCAGCTCACCCCGGGGGGTTAATGAAAAACTGTTTTTT | CASSPRGVNEKLFF
TRBJ2-3 | TRBV19 | few | . | TGTGCCAGTAAAAGATGGGCAGAGCTCACAGATACGCAGTATTTT | CASKRWAELTDTQYF
TRBJ2-7 | TRBV19 | . | . | TGTGCCAGTAGTATGGGCGGCGGGGCGGGGGAGCAGTACTTC | CASSMGGGAGEQYF
TRBJ2-7 | TRBV27 | few | . | TGTGCCAGCAGTCTTGCAGGTAGCTCCTACGAGCAGTACTTC | CASSLAGSSYEQYF
TRBJ2-3 | TRBV7-8 | . | . | TGTGCCAGCAGCCACCGACAGAACACAGATACGCAGTATTTT | CASSHRQNTDTQYF
TRBJ1-1 | TRBV6-1 | once | TRBD1 | TGTGCCAGCAGCGGGACAGCCCCTGAAGCTTTCTTT | CASSGTAPEAFF
TRBJ2-7 | TRBV19 | few | TRBD1 | TGTGCCAGTAGTGCGACAGGGGGCTACGAGCAGTACTTC | CASSATGGYEQYF
TRBJ2-1 | TRBV4-2 | . | TRBD2 | TGTGCCAGCAGCCAAGACCGGCCAGGTGCCGGGACTAGCGGGGGTAATGAGCAGTTCTTC | CASSQDRPGAGTSGGNEQFF
TRBJ2-2 | TRBV5-1 | once | TRBD1 | TGCGCCAGCAGCTTGGAGATCCAGGGGGCGCAAAACGGGGAGCTGTTTTTT | CASSLEIQGAQNGELFF
TRBJ2-1 | TRBV29-1 | . | TRBD1 | TGCAGCGTTGAAGACCGAGACAGGGGATGGGATGAGCAGTTCTTC | CSVEDRDRGWDEQFF
TRBJ2-7 | TRBV27 | . | . | TGTGCCAGCAGTTTATCGACCGGGAGTATCTACGAGCAGTACTTC | CASSLSTGSIYEQYF
TRBJ2-7 | TRBV18 | . | TRBD2 | TGTGCCAGCTCAAGGACTAGCGAATCCTACGAGCAGTACTTC | CASSRTSESYEQYF
TRBJ2-7 | TRBV7-6 | few | TRBD2 | TGTGCCAGCAGCCCCCTGGGGGGGGACTACGAGCAGTACTTC | CASSPLGGDYEQYF
TRBJ2-3 | TRBV5-1 | . | . | TGCGCCAGCAGCTTGCGGACAGACACAGATACGCAGTATTTT | CASSLRTDTDTQYF
TRBJ2-7 | TRBV30 | . | TRBD1 | TGTGCCTGGAGTGGACAGGGGGCGCGTTACGAGCAGTACTTC | CAWSGQGARYEQYF